Shown below are 22 T cell receptor beta chains from a single sample sequenced in a study of T-cell memory formation after mild COVID-19 (dated by TCRdb to 2020 to 2023). Libraries were built with 5' RACE. For sequencing, an Illumina NovaSeq 6000 was employed. TCRdb reanalyzed the raw reads on its own, using fastp at Q25 for trimming and MiXCR for clone calling, and kept in-frame beta chains. Here each entry gathers all rows of one CDR3 protein and keeps the most common genes and DNA. This sample comprises around 250,000 distinct CDR3 sequences, approximately 9% of them detected only once. Jointly, the top ten make up 20% to 25% of the sample. The sample was PBMCs or a T cell subset sorted from them (not recorded which). Receptors originate from a man aged 18 to 29 who had mild COVID-19 (a few samples of this study predate the infection). The sample titles of this study are shuffled in the database, so cell type and time point are left out; the donor was told from shared clones.

In this sample, this clonotype turned up a few times. This chain uses TRBV5-8 with TRBJ2-1; 7 nucleotides line up with TRBD2. V lost 5 bases to trimming and J lost 7 bases; unmatched junction nucleotides: 9. The germline V gene has CDR1 SGHTS and CDR2 YDEGEE. The CDR3 length is 14 residues. The chain's CDR3 is CASRSGVVRNEQFF. The CDR3 coding sequence is TGTGCCAGCAGGAGCGGGGTTGTAAGGAATGAGCAGTTCTTC.

There are a few counts of this clonotype. The gene calls are TRBV7-3 and TRBJ2-1; 9 bases align to TRBD2. The junction had 8 bases not matched to a gene; V was cut back by 4 bases and J by 10 bases. This CDR3 comprises 14 residues. Germline CDR1 reads SGHTA; CDR2 reads FQGTGA. As DNA, the CDR3 is TGTGCCAGCAGCTCCGGGACTAGCTCATGGGAGCAGTTCTTC. Encoded protein: CASSSGTSSWEQFF.

This chain connects TRBV10-3 to TRBJ2-5; 7 nucleotides agree with TRBD2. The CDR3 runs 15 residues. Germline V lookup: CDR1 ENHRY, CDR2 SYGVKD. The V segment lost 4 bases and the J segment 5 bases; nucleotides outside the gene matches: 10. CDR3: CAISGGLGWEETQYF. DNA for the CDR3: TGTGCCATCAGTGGTGGACTAGGCTGGGAGGAGACCCAGTACTTC.

This clonotype was observed a handful of times. The gene calls are TRBV24-1 and TRBJ2-3, with a tentative D call TRBD1 (6 bases). The V gene's germline CDR1 is KGHDR and CDR2 SFDVKD. V lost 1 base and J lost 2, with 12 bases in between. This CDR3 region has 16 residues. CDR3: CATSDLGGGFTDTQYF. The CDR3 nucleotides are TGTGCCACCAGTGATTTAGGTGGGGGCTTCACAGATACGCAGTATTTT.

The table lists this clonotype with a few counts. The chain employs TRBV6-4 and TRBJ2-2; no definite D call. V lost 2 bases, J lost 4 bases, and 5 bases lay in between. Looked up from germline, CDR1 is MRHNA and CDR2 is SNTAGT. The CDR3 has 13 residues. The CDR3 here is CASSDLSTGELFF. The DNA for the CDR3 is TGTGCCAGCAGTGACCTTAGCACCGGGGAGCTGTTTTTT.

V is TRBV7-8 and J is TRBJ1-2, with no clear D. Germline-derived CDR1 and CDR2 are SGHVS and FQNEAQ. CDR3 length: 13 residues. Trimming shortened V by 3 bases and J by 2 bases, and 7 bases separated the two germline ends. The CDR3 region is CASSFMANYGYTF. The DNA of the CDR3 is TGTGCCAGCAGCTTTATGGCGAACTATGGCTACACCTTC. Full variable domain (rest looked up from reference TRBV7-8 and TRBJ1-2): GAGVSQSPRYKVAKRGQDVALRCDPISGHVSLFWYQQALGQGPEFLTYFQNEAQLDKSGLPSDRFFAERPEGSVSTLKIQRTQQEDSAVYLCASSFMANYGYTFGSGTRLTVV.

The table lists this clonotype with a few counts. This sequence joins TRBV5-5 and TRBJ1-1; D is ambiguous. Germline assignment: CDR1 SGHKS and CDR2 YYEKEE (reference sequence). The CDR3 has 12 amino acids. V lost 2 bases, J lost 3 bases, and 5 bases lay in between. The CDR3 is CASSFEDTEAFF. The CDR3, as DNA: TGTGCCAGCAGCTTTGAGGACACTGAAGCTTTCTTT. Together with reference TRBV5-5 and TRBJ1-1, the CDR3 gives the full variable domain: DAGVTQSPTHLIKTRGQQVTLRCSPISGHKSVSWYQQVLGQGPQFIFQYYEKEERGRGNFPDRFSARQFPNYSSELNVNALLLGDSALYLCASSFEDTEAFFGQGTRLTVV.

This chain joins TRBV7-9 and TRBJ1-2, with D uncertain. CDR3 size: 12 residues. Germline loops: CDR1 SEHNR, CDR2 FQNEAQ (reference sequence). Deletions cut 1 base from V and 4 bases from J, with 4 bases between. This CDR3 reads CASSLDFYGYTF. The DNA for the CDR3 is TGTGCCAGCAGCTTAGACTTCTATGGCTACACCTTC.

This clonotype was observed a few times. The J gene is TRBJ1-5, the V gene TRBV4-1; the match to TRBD1 covers 11 bases. Per the germline V gene, CDR1 is MGHRA and CDR2 is YSYEKL. This CDR3 has 16 residues. Trimming cost V 0 bases and J 6 bases; bases outside gene matches: 4. CDR3 sequence (DNA): TGCGCCAGCAGCCAAGATAGTGGGACAGGGGGTCAGCCCCAGCATTTT. Its protein product is CASSQDSGTGGQPQHF.

This clonotype was seen a few times. The genes are TRBV12-3 or TRBV12-4 and TRBJ1-4, with 7 bases identical to TRBD1. V shed 4 bases, J shed 7 bases, and the junction held 6 bases outside the gene matches. The CDR3 has 14 residues. The CDR3 DNA reads TGTGCCAGCAGTTACAGGGGAGGGGGTGAAAAACTGTTTTTT. Translating it yields CASSYRGGGEKLFF.

This chain uses TRBV7-9 with TRBJ1-1; D remains unclear. Germline assignment: CDR1 SEHNR and CDR2 FQNEAQ (reference sequence). The CDR3 spans 16 residues. V gave up 5 bases and J gave up 0 bases, with 16 bases separating them. CDR3: CASSNPRVNMNTEAFF. DNA for the CDR3: TGTGCCAGCAGCAATCCGAGGGTGAACATGAACACTGAAGCTTTCTTT.

This clonotype was recorded a few times. This sequence joins TRBV11-2 and TRBJ2-5; D is ambiguous. Germline CDR1 is SGHAT and CDR2 is FQNNGV. Trimming took off 5 bases at V and 2 bases at J, with 12 bases between the two ends. This CDR3 has 14 residues. CDR3 nucleotide sequence: TGTGCCAGCAGCCGTGACTGGATACAAGAGACCCAGTACTTC. Translated: CASSRDWIQETQYF.

This chain links TRBV6-2 or TRBV6-3 with TRBJ1-1, with D tentatively TRBD1 (5 bases). With 7 bases removed from V and 3 bases from J, the gap between germline ends came to 15 bases. The germline V gene encodes CDR1 MNHEY and CDR2 SVGEGT. This CDR3 has 14 amino acids. The CDR3 region has the DNA TGTGCCAGCACCCCGACAGCCGGATACACTGAAGCTTTCTTT. This encodes CASTPTAGYTEAFF.

This clonotype was found many times. This sequence joins TRBV6-2 or TRBV6-3 and TRBJ1-6; D gene ambiguous. Trimming stripped 6 bases from V and 7 bases from J, with 22 bases between. CDR1 and CDR2 (germline): MNHEY, SVGEGT. CDR3 size: 17 residues. The CDR3 loop reads CASRPSGGAGINSPLHF. CDR3 DNA: TGTGCCAGCAGACCGTCCGGAGGTGCCGGAATAAATTCACCCCTCCACTTT.

This clonotype was seen at least ten times. This chain connects TRBV4-1 to TRBJ2-5; 9 bases are shared with TRBD2. CDR3 length: 18 amino acids. The ends lost 0 bases at V and 4 bases at J; junction bases unmatched: 12. The germline V gene has CDR1 MGHRA and CDR2 YSYEKL. CDR3 DNA sequence: TGCGCCAGCAGCCAAGATCTGTTGGCGGGGGGGCCGGGAGAGACCCAGTACTTC. Translation: CASSQDLLAGGPGETQYF.

The chain uses TRBV6-2 or TRBV6-3 and TRBJ2-1; TRBD2 matches 9 bases. This CDR3 has 12 amino acids. CDR1 MNHEY and CDR2 SVGEGT come from the germline V gene. With V trimmed by 5 bases and J by 12 bases, 5 bases remained unmatched. Here the CDR3 reads CASSRISGGQFF. Written as DNA, the CDR3 is TGTGCCAGCAGTCGAATTAGCGGGGGGCAGTTCTTC.

This clonotype was observed a few times. The rearrangement links TRBV4-3 to TRBJ2-3, with 8 nucleotides matching TRBD2. With 4 bases clipped from V and 4 bases from J, the junction kept 7 bases outside the gene matches. The CDR3 is 15 amino acids. The germline V gene encodes CDR1 LGHNA and CDR2 YSLEER. The CDR3 sequence is CASSPGTSISDTQYF. The CDR3 region has the DNA TGCGCCAGCAGCCCCGGGACTAGTATCTCAGATACGCAGTATTTT.

This clonotype was observed a handful of times. The V call is TRBV5-1, the J call TRBJ2-3; 7 bases map to TRBD2. V was pared by 0 bases and J by 3 bases, with 10 bases of the junction left unmatched. The germline CDR1 and CDR2 sequences are SGHRS and YFSETQ. The CDR3 contains 17 residues. CDR3: CASSLAPSSGSTDTQYF. CDR3 nucleotides: TGCGCCAGCAGCTTGGCCCCTTCTAGCGGCTCTACAGATACGCAGTATTTT.

The sample holds many counts of this clonotype. The chain combines TRBV10-2 with TRBJ2-1; D not certain. The CDR3 spans 11 residues. Germline values: CDR1 WSHSY, CDR2 SAAADI. Trimming took off 6 bases at V and 10 bases at J, with 10 bases between the two ends. CDR3 sequence: CASSLFLEQFF. The CDR3 DNA reads TGCGCCAGCAGCCTGTTTTTGGAGCAGTTCTTC.

This clonotype was detected many times. The CDR3 loop is CASLRDGYYEQYV. The CDR3 DNA is TGTGCCAGCCTAAGGGACGGCTACTACGAGCAGTACGTC. This chain joins TRBV5-8 and TRBJ2-7; either TRBD1 or TRBD2 may fit D (5 bases each). The V end was cut by 7 bases, the J end by 3 bases, with 14 bases between. This CDR3 spans 13 amino acids. The germline CDR1 and CDR2 sequences are SGHTS and YDEGEE.

The chain uses TRBV5-1 and TRBJ2-3; D remains unclear. From germline, CDR1 is SGHRS and CDR2 YFSETQ. This CDR3 has 16 amino acids. The ends were cut back, 0 bases at V and 0 bases at J, with 11 bases in the middle. CDR3 DNA sequence: TGCGCCAGCAGCTTGGGGGTTAGTTGGAGCACAGATACGCAGTATTTT. As protein: CASSLGVSWSTDTQYF.

There are a few counts of this clonotype. This sequence joins TRBV9 and TRBJ2-5, with a possible D match to TRBD1 (6 bases). CDR3 size: 12 residues. V lost 3 bases and J 5 bases, leaving 8 bases between the germline ends. Germline CDR1 reads SGDLS; CDR2 reads YYNGEE. The CDR3 sequence is CASSADRETQYF. Here the CDR3 DNA reads TGTGCCAGCAGCGCCGACAGGGAGACCCAGTACTTC. Full variable domain (outside the CDR3, taken from reference TRBV9 and TRBJ2-5): DSGVTQTPKHLITATGQRVTLRCSPRSGDLSVYWYQQSLDQGLQFLIQYYNGEERAKGNILERFSAQQFPDLHSELNLSSLELGDSALYFCASSADRETQYFGPGTRLLVL.